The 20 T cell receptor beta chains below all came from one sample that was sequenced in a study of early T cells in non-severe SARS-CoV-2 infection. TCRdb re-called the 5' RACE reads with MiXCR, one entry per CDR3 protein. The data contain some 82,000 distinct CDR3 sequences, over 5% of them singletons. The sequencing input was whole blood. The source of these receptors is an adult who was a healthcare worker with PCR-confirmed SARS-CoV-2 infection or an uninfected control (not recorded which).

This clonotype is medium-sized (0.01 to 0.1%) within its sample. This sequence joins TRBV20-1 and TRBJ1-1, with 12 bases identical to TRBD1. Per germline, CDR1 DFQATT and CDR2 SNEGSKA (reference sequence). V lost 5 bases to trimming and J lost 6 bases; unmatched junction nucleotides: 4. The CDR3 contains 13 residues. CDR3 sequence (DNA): TGCAGTGCTGGGGGACAGGGGGCGGCTGAAGCTTTCTTT. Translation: CSAGGQGAAEAFF.

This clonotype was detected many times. The DNA of the CDR3 is TGTGCCAGCAAAACTAGCGGCAAAGCCTACGAGCAGTACTTC. This gives the protein CASKTSGKAYEQYF. The chain links TRBV12-3 or TRBV12-4 to TRBJ2-7; TRBD2 matches 8 bases. The J segment lost 2 bases and the V segment lost 7 bases, leaving 7 bases of the junction unmatched. There are 14 residues in the CDR3.

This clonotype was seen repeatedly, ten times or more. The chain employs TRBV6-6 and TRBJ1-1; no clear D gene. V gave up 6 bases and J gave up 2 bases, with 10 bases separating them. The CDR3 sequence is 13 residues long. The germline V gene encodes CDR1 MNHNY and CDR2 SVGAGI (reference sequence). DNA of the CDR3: TGTGCCAGCAGCATAACAGAAAACACTGAAGCTTTCTTT. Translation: CASSITENTEAFF.

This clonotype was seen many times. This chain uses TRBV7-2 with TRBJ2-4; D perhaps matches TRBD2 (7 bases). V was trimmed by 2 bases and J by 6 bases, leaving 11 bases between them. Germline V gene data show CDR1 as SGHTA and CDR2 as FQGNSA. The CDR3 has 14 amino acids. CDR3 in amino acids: CASSLRGAGNIQYF. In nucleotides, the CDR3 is TGTGCCAGCAGCTTACGGGGGGCGGGAAACATTCAGTACTTC. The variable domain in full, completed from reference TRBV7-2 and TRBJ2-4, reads GAGVSQSPSNKVTEKGKDVELRCDPISGHTALYWYRQSLGQGLEFLIYFQGNSAPDKSGLPSDRFSAERTGGSVSTLTIQRTQQEDSAVYLCASSLRGAGNIQYFGAGTRLSVL.

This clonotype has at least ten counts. The CDR3 here is CASSRTGADTQYF. CDR3 in DNA: TGTGCCAGCTCACGGACAGGGGCAGATACGCAGTATTTT. The V gene is TRBV18, the J gene TRBJ2-3; 9 bases line up with TRBD1. CDR1 and CDR2 from the germline V gene are KGHSH and LQKENI. The CDR3 has 13 amino acids. V shed 4 bases and J 4 bases; nucleotides not matched to a gene: 0.

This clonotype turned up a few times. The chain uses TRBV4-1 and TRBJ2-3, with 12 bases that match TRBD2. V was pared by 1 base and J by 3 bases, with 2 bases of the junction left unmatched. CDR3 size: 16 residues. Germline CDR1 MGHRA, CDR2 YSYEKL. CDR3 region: CASSQVGTSGTDTQYF. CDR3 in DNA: TGCGCCAGCAGCCAAGTAGGGACTAGCGGGACAGATACGCAGTATTTT.

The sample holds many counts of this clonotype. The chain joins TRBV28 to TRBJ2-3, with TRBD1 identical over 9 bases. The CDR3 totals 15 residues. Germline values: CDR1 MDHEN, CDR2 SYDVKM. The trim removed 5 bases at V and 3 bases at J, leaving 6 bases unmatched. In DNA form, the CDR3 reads TGTGCCAGCAGTGAACAGACAGGGGGAACAGATACGCAGTATTTT. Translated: CASSEQTGGTDTQYF.

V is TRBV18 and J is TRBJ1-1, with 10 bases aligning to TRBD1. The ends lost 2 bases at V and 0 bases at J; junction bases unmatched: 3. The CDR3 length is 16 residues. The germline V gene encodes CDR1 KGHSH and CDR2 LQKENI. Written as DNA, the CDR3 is TGTGCCAGCTCACCAAGGGACAGGGGCCTGAACACTGAAGCTTTCTTT. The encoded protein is CASSPRDRGLNTEAFF.

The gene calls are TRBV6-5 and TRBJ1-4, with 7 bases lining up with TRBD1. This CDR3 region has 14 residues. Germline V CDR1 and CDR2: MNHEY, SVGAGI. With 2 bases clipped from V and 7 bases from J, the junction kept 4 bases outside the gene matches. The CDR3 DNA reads TGTGCCAGCAGTTACGATAGGGGGCGTGAAAAACTGTTTTTT. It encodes CASSYDRGREKLFF.

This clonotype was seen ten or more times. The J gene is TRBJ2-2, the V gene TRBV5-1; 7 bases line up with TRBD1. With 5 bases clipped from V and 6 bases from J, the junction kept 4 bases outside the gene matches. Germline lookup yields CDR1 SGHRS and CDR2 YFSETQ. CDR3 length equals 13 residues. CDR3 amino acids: CASRTGLAGELFF. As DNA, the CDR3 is TGCGCCAGCAGGACAGGGTTGGCCGGGGAGCTGTTTTTT.

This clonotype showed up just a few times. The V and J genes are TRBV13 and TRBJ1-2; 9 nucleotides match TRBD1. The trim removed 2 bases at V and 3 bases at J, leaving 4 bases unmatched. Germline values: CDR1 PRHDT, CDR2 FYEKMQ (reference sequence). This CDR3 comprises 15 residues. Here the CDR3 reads CASSLNRGPDYGYTF. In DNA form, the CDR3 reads TGTGCCAGCAGCTTAAACAGGGGGCCGGACTATGGCTACACCTTC.

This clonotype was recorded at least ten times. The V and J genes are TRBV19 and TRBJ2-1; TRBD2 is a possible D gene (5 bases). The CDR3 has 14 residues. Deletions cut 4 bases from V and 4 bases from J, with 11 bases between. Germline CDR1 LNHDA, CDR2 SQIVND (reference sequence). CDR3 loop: CASSTNSEYNEQFF. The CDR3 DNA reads TGTGCCAGTAGTACGAATAGCGAATACAATGAGCAGTTCTTC.

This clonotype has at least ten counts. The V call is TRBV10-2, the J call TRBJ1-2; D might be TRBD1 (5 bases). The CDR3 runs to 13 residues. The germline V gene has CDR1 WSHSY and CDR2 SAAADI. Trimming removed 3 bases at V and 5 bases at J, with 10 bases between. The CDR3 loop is CASSEDRQYGYTF. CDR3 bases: TGCGCCAGCAGTGAAGACAGACAATATGGCTACACCTTC.

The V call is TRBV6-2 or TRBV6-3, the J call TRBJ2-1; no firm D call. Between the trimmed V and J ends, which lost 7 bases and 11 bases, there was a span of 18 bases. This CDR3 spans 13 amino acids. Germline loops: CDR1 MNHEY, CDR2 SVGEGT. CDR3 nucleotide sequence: TGTGCCAGCACCCTCCACCTGGCGGTCCAGCAGTTCTTC. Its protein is CASTLHLAVQQFF.

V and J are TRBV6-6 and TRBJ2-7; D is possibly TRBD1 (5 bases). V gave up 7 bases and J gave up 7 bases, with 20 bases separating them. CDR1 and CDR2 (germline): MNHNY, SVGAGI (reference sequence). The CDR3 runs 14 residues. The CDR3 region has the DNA TGTGCCAGCACCAAAACAAGCAGGGTTGGAGAGCAGTACTTC. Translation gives CASTKTSRVGEQYF.

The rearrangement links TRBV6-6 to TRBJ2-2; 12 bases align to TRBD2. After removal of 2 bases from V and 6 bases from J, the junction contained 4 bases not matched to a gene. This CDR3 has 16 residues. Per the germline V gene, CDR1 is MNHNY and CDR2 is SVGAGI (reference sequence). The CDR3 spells CASSYPSGGASGELFF. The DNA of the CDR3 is TGTGCCAGCAGTTACCCTAGCGGGGGGGCCTCCGGGGAGCTGTTTTTT.

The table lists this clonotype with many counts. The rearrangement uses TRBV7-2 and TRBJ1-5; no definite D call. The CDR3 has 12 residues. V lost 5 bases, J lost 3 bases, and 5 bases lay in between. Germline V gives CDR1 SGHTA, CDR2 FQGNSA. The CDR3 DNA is TGTGCCAGCAGCAGTCCCAATCAGCCCCAGCATTTT. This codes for CASSSPNQPQHF.

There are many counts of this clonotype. The chain's CDR3 is CSARVIGGASYEQYF. CDR3 nucleotide sequence: TGCAGTGCTAGGGTAATCGGGGGCGCATCCTACGAGCAGTACTTC. The V gene is TRBV20-1, the J gene TRBJ2-7; D might be TRBD1 or TRBD2, each matching 6 bases. The CDR3 is made up of 15 amino acids. Germline values: CDR1 DFQATT, CDR2 SNEGSKA (reference sequence). V was clipped by 3 bases and J by 1 base, with 16 bases between them.

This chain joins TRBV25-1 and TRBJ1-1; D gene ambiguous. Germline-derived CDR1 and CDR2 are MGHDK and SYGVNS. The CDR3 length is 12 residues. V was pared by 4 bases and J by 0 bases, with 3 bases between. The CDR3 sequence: CASSVLNTEAFF. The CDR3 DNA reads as TGTGCCAGCAGTGTCCTGAACACTGAAGCTTTCTTT.

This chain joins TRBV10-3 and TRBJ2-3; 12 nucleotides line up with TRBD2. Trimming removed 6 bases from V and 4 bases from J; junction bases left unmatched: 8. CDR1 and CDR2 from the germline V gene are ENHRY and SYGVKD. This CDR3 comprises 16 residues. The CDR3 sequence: CAISGSLAGGPDTQYF. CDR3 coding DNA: TGTGCCATCAGCGGATCTCTAGCGGGGGGGCCAGATACGCAGTATTTT.